The next 16 T cell receptor beta chains were all read from a single sample in a study of CD4 T cells in relation to SARS-CoV-2 and coronaviruses. TCRdb's copy holds only in-frame clones and misses some; the assay was immunoSEQ multiplex PCR. Counted here are about 12,000 clones, almost 80% occurring once; the ten biggest clones make up over 10%. CD4+ T cells from unexposed donors were obtained before the COVID-19 pandemic (2011-2018). CD4+ T cells were isolated from the cells after about ten days of culture. These receptors are not linked to any known antigen. Sequencing was performed on CD4+ T cells from PBMCs, cultured in vitro. Receptor source: a human donor in good health.

The rearrangement links TRBV10-1 to TRBJ2-3; 15 bases align to TRBD2. Trimming cost V 8 bases and J 4 bases; bases outside gene matches: 4. This CDR3 region has 15 residues. Germline CDR1 is WNHNN and CDR2 is SYGVQD (reference sequence). CDR3 coding DNA: TGCGCCAGCCAGGGACTAGCGGGGGGACCAGATACGCAGTATTTT. It is translated as CASQGLAGGPDTQYF.

This clone was seen a handful of times. CDR3 loop: CASSEGGSNQPQHF. The CDR3 coding sequence is TGCGCCAGCAGCGAGGGTGGCAGCAATCAGCCCCAGCATTTT. The chain employs TRBV5-1 and TRBJ1-5; D not certain. Germline V gene data show CDR1 as SGHRS and CDR2 as YFSETQ. CDR3 length: 14 amino acids. Trimming took 4 bases from V and 1 from J, leaving 9 bases between them. Complete variable domain (other parts from reference TRBV5-1 and TRBJ1-5): KAGVTQTPRYLIKTRGQQVTLSCSPISGHRSVSWYQQTPGQGLQFLFEYFSETQRNKGNFPGRFSGRQFSNSRSEMNVSTLELGDSALYLCASSEGGSNQPQHFGDGTRLSIL.

J is TRBJ2-1 and V is TRBV3-1 (or the pseudogene TRBV3-2); 7 nucleotides agree with TRBD1. Germline values: CDR1 LGHDT, CDR2 YNNKEL (reference sequence). V lost 1 base, J lost 8 bases, and 14 bases stayed unmatched. The CDR3 has 17 amino acids. The CDR3 DNA follows: TGTGCCAGCAGCCAAGGGGGGTTAGAGGGGGCGGCCTATGAGCAGTTCTTC. It encodes CASSQGGLEGAAYEQFF.

The rearrangement links TRBV7-2 to TRBJ2-5; D might be TRBD1 or TRBD2, each matching 5 bases. The CDR3 is 15 amino acids. Germline V gene lookup returns CDR1 SGHTA and CDR2 FQGNSA. The germline V and J ends were trimmed by 5 bases and 7 bases, with 20 bases remaining between them. CDR3 region: CASSPGTGRLGTQYF. In nucleotides, the CDR3 is TGTGCCAGCAGCCCAGGGACCGGCCGGTTGGGGACCCAGTACTTC.

The chain has TRBV7-8 and TRBJ2-1; 10 positions agree with TRBD2. Germline trimming cut 7 bases from V and 5 bases from J; bases unmatched to any gene: 8. The CDR3 consists of 15 residues. Germline loops: CDR1 SGHVS, CDR2 FQNEAQ. Written as DNA, the CDR3 is TGTGCCAGCAACCTTAGCGGGGGGAGCCACAATGAGCAGTTCTTC. Its translation: CASNLSGGSHNEQFF.

The rearrangement joins TRBV12-3 or TRBV12-4 to TRBJ1-5, with D possibly being TRBD1 (6 bases). V was pared by 6 bases and J by 5 bases, with 8 bases between. The CDR3 loop spans 12 amino acids. The CDR3 sequence: CASRNRDQPQHF. DNA for the CDR3: TGTGCCAGCAGGAACAGGGATCAGCCCCAGCATTTT.

The chain is built from TRBV20-1 and TRBJ2-7, with D possibly matching TRBD2 (5 bases). The CDR3 is 11 amino acids. CDR1 and CDR2 (germline): DFQATT, SNEGSKA (reference sequence). V was clipped by 5 bases and J by 9 bases, with 14 bases between them. This CDR3 reads CSAGRSVGQYF. As DNA, the CDR3 is TGCAGTGCTGGGAGATCTGTGGGGCAGTACTTC.

Notes on this clone: One junction end does not reproduce the germline sequence, and a read error may be involved. The chain employs TRBV4-1 and TRBJ2-6, with 9 nucleotides matching TRBD1. The V gene's germline CDR1 is MGHRA and CDR2 YSYEKL. There are 18 residues in the CDR3. The CDR3 reads CASSQDSTGGFGANVLAF. The CDR3 DNA reads as TGCGCCAGCAGCCAAGACAGCACAGGGGGCTTTGGGGCCAACGTCCTGGCTTTC.

The chain's CDR3 is CASRPGGGDLYTQYF. The CDR3 DNA reads TGTGCCAGCAGGCCGGGGGGCGGGGACCTGTATACGCAGTATTTT. The chain links TRBV5-4 to TRBJ2-3; a possible D gene is TRBD2 (7 bases). With 5 bases removed from V and 7 bases from J, the gap between germline ends came to 20 bases. This CDR3 comprises 15 residues. Germline loops: CDR1 SGHNT, CDR2 YYREEE (reference sequence).

The CDR3 nucleotides are TGCAGCGTGAAGACAGGGTCTACAGATACGCAGTATTTT. Amino acids: CSVKTGSTDTQYF. The rearrangement joins TRBV29-1 to TRBJ2-3, with TRBD1 matching over 7 bases. The CDR3 runs to 13 residues. The germline V gene has CDR1 SQVTM and CDR2 ANQGSEA. After removal of 6 bases from V and 3 bases from J, the junction contained 6 bases not matched to a gene.

The chain joins TRBV6-2 or TRBV6-3 to TRBJ1-5; 8 bases are shared with TRBD1. The length of the CDR3 is 16 residues. Germline CDR1 is MNHEY and CDR2 is SVGEGT. V shed 6 bases, J shed 6 bases, and the junction held 13 bases outside the gene matches. CDR3 sequence (DNA): TGTGCCAGCAGCCACCCCGGACAGGGAGGAGGTCAGCCCCAGCATTTT. Translation gives CASSHPGQGGGQPQHF.

V and J are TRBV18 and TRBJ1-1; D not certain. CDR3 length equals 13 residues. Trimming took 4 bases from V and 2 from J, leaving 8 bases between them. Germline V gives CDR1 KGHSH, CDR2 LQKENI. The CDR3 is CASSQGFNTEAFF. The CDR3 bases are TGTGCCAGCTCACAGGGATTTAACACTGAAGCTTTCTTT.

The chain combines TRBV15 with TRBJ1-2; 9 bases match TRBD1. CDR1 is LNHNV and CDR2 is YYDKDF in the germline V gene (reference sequence). The CDR3 covers 15 residues. V shed 1 base, J shed 6 bases, and the junction held 6 bases outside the gene matches. The CDR3 loop is CATSRAETGGNGYTF. For the CDR3, the DNA is TGTGCCACCAGCAGAGCGGAGACAGGGGGGAATGGCTACACCTTC.

CDR3 coding DNA: TGTGCCAGCAGCTTGGCCCCCCTCGACAGGGGGCACGAAAAACTGTTTTTT. Translating it yields CASSLAPLDRGHEKLFF. This chain connects TRBV5-5 to TRBJ1-4; 10 bases map to TRBD1. Losses at the gene ends were 0 bases for V and 8 bases for J; bases not matched to a gene: 10. CDR1 and CDR2 (germline): SGHKS, YYEKEE (reference sequence). This CDR3 is 17 amino acids long.

This clone was recorded a few times. The rearrangement uses TRBV6-5 and TRBJ1-1; D remains ambiguous. Per the germline V gene, CDR1 is MNHEY and CDR2 is SVGAGI. The V end lost 0 bases, the J end lost 1 base, and 3 bases lay between the germline ends. The CDR3 runs 13 residues. CDR3 nucleotide sequence: TGTGCCAGCAGTTACTCGCAGAACACTGAAGCTTTCTTT. Encoded protein: CASSYSQNTEAFF.

The chain links TRBV15 to TRBJ1-1; the match to TRBD1 covers 7 bases. V gave up 2 bases and J gave up 6 bases; unmatched junction bases: 3. The germline CDR1 and CDR2 sequences are LNHNV and YYDKDF (reference sequence). This CDR3 region has 13 residues. The chain's CDR3 is CATSRQGEAEAFF. As DNA, the CDR3 is TGTGCCACCAGCAGACAGGGGGAGGCTGAAGCTTTCTTT.